This note documents a single TCR beta chain sequence. No cognate antigen has been identified for it. Base qualities are not at hand, and no much larger clone is one base apart. Counted from cysteine to phenylalanine, this CDR3 has 13 amino acids. Of all the DNA, just the CDR3 is kept, 39 bases in frame from base 1. Germline trimming amounts to 8 bases on V and 0 bases on J, with 6 as the count of junction bases outside the gene matches. The CDR1 and CDR2 encoded by the germline V gene (reference sequence) are GTSNPN and SVGIG. This sample was included in a study of T cell responses to AZD1222 COVID-19 vaccine (dated by TCRdb to the early 2020s). A note on the overall study: A total of 230 or so trial participants underwent TCR sequencing, of whom 200 to 220 received two doses of AZD1222 and approximately 25 received two doses of the MenACWY control vaccine. Trial participants were enrolled by age into 18-55, 56-69 and 70-plus year subgroups, with around 150, 28 and 57 TCR-sequenced participants respectively.

The sample's time point label is to be understood as: about 28 days (+/-7) after the second vaccine dose. AZD1222 recipients with second doses at about 4 weeks or about 12 weeks were pooled, because spike-specific TCR depth and breadth did not differ between schedules. The vaccinee samples were drawn from two UK trials, COV001 and COV002, one of which was a single-blind randomized controlled phase 2/3 trial testing AZD1222 (ChAdOx1 nCoV-19) in healthy adults. For TCRbeta chain sequencing, PBMC samples were collected from trial participants at day 0 and at day 28 after the second dose. The CDR3 regions of human TCRbeta chains were analyzed by immunosequencing. In the paper's pipeline: Repertoire TCRs were checked for matches against a reference library of SARS-CoV-2-specific TCRs that had been generated using the MIRA antigen-specificity platform. Breadth was defined as the fraction of unique TCRs that were SARS-CoV-2-associated. Depth was defined as the fraction of total T cells that were SARS-CoV-2-associated. Using the MIRA data, each spike-specific TCR was assigned both to the spike region to which the TCR was reactive and to a CD4 or CD8 class. Log10-transformed breadth and depth values were compared by one-way ANOVA with Sidak's multiple comparisons tests. What TCRdb holds here is the immuneACCESS table cut down to in-frame rearrangements. Part of the clones is not present; checked against another copy, under half of the missing clones reflect an unresolved V gene, and the others are unexplained. V and J calls and clone size are those listed in that table; D and trimming were worked out from the DNA. The sample table lists 60,000 to 95,000 clones, more than 75% of them with a count of one. Clones ranked in the top ten supply around 19% of the sample.

What the research found in general, with its limitations: Only five to seven AZD1222 recipients were SARS-CoV-2 seropositive at baseline, limiting conclusions about previously exposed vaccinees. Spike-specific TCR breadth and depth rose significantly after two AZD1222 doses compared with day 0 and with MenACWY recipients. Participants were mostly white British, with more females than males. The authors suggested clonal diversity may have been underestimated. The whole spike protein was spanned by vaccine-associated CD4 TCRs, and dominant responses were seen in regions 160-218 and 743-854. No day 14 peak-response samples were available, so repertoires were characterized only after the peak T cell response. Reportedly, almost half of the unique spike-specific TCRs recognized epitopes lying outside the regions that are mutated in the B.1.351 and B.1.1.7 variants. In the small 56-69-year group, the increase in depth fell short of significance, most likely because of low power.

This chain is built from TRBV30 and TRBJ1-1; TRBD1 matches 7 bases in the middle. The TCR comes from an adult who received the AZD1222 COVID-19 vaccine. The source material was peripheral blood, sampled 28 days after the second AZD1222 dose. CDR3 reads: CARGGGLNTEAFF. Read as DNA, the sequence is TGTGCCAGAGGGGGCGGTTTGAACACTGAAGCTTTCTTT.